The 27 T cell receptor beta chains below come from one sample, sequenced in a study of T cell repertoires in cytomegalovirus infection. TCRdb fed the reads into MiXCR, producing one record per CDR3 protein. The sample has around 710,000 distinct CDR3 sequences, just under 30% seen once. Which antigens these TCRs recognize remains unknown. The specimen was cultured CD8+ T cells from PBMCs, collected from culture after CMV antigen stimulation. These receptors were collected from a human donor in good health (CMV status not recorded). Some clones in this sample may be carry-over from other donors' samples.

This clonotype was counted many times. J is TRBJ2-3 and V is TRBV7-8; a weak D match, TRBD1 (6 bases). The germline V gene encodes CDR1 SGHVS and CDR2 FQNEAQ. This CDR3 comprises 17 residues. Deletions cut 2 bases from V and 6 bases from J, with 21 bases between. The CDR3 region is CASSLPPTGSLVDTQYF. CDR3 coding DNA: TGTGCCAGCAGCTTACCACCTACAGGGAGCTTGGTTGATACGCAGTATTTT.

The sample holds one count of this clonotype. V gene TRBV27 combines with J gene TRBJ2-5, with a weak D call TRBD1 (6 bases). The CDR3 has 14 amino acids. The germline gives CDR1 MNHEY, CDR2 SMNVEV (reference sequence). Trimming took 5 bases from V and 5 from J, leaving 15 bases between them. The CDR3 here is CASSPNRVRETQYF. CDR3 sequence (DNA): TGTGCCAGCAGTCCCAACAGGGTGCGGGAGACCCAGTACTTC.

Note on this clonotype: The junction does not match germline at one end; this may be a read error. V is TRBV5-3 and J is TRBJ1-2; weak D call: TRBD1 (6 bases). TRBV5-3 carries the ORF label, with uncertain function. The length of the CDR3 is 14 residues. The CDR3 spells CASSLQGVDYGYTF. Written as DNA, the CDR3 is TGTGCCAGCAGCTTACAGGGTGTAGACTATGGCTACACCTTC.

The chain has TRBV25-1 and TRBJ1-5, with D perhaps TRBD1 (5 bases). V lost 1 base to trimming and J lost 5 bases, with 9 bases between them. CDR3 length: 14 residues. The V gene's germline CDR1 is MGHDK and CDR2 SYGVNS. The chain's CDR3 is CASSEWTTDQPQHF. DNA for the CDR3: TGTGCCAGCAGTGAATGGACAACCGATCAGCCCCAGCATTTT.

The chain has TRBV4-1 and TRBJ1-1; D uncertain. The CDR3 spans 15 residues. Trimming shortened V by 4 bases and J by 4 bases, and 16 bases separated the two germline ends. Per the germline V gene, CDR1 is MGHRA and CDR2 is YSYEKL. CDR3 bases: TGCGCCAGCAGCCTCGGCCGAGCAGGTAGCACTGAAGCTTTCTTT. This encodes CASSLGRAGSTEAFF.

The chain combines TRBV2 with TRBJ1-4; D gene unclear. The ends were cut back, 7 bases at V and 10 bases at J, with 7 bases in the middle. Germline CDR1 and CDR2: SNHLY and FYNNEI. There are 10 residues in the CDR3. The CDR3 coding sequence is TGTGCCAGCAACGGAAGAAAACTGTTTTTT. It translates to CASNGRKLFF.

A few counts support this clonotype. As DNA, the CDR3 is TGTGCCACCAGCAGAGATATAGAGGGCAATGAGCAGTTCTTC. Translated, it gives CATSRDIEGNEQFF. The chain joins TRBV15 to TRBJ2-1, with D possibly TRBD2 on 5 matching bases. CDR1 and CDR2 from the germline V gene are LNHNV and YYDKDF (reference sequence). The ends were cut back, 0 bases at V and 6 bases at J, with 9 bases in the middle. This CDR3 spans 14 amino acids.

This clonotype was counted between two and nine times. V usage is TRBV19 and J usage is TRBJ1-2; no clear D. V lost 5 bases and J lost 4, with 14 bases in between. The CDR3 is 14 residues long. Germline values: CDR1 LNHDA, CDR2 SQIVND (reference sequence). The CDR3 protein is CASSPGLGPYGYTF. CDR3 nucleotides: TGTGCCAGTAGTCCTGGCCTAGGGCCCTATGGCTACACCTTC.

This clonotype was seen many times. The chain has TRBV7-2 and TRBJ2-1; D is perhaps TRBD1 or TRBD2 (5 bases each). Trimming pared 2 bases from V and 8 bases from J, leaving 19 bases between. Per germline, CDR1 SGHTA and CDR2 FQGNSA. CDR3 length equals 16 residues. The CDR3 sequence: CASSLYGEYRWDEQFF. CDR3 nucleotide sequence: TGTGCCAGCAGCTTATACGGGGAATACAGGTGGGATGAGCAGTTCTTC.

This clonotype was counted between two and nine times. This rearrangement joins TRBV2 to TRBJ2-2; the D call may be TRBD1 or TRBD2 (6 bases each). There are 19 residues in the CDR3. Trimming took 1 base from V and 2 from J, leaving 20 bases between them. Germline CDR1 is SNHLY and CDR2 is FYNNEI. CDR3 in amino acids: CASSEGTGASLFNTGELFF. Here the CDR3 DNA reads TGTGCCAGCAGTGAAGGGACGGGGGCAAGCCTTTTTAACACCGGGGAGCTGTTTTTT.

CDR3 coding DNA: TGTGCCAGCCGTAACGGGGAAGGCGACACTGAAGCTTTCTTT. Protein product: CASRNGEGDTEAFF. This sequence joins TRBV6-1 and TRBJ1-1; D is ambiguous. Germline CDR1 reads MNHNS; CDR2 reads SASEGT. This CDR3 comprises 14 residues. V was clipped by 8 bases and J by 3 bases, with 16 bases between them.

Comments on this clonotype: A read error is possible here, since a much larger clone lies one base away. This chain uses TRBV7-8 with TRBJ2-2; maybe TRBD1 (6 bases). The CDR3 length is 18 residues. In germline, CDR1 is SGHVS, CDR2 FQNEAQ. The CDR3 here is CASSSHTLRQGNTGEQFF. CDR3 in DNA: TGTGCCAGCAGCTCCCATACTCTCAGGCAGGGGAACACCGGGGAGCAGTTTTTT.

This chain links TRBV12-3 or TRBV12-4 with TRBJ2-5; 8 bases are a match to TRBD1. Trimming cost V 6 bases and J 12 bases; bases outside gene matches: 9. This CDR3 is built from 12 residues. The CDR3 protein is CASSATGVEEYF. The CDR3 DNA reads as TGTGCCAGCAGCGCGACAGGGGTAGAGGAGTACTTC.

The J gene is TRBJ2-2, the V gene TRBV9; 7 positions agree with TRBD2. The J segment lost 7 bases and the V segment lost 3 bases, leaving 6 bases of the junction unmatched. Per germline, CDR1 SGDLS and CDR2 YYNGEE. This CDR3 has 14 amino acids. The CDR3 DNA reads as TGTGCCAGCAGCGGCCTTTCTAGCGGCGGGGAGCTGTTTTTT. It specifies CASSGLSSGGELFF.

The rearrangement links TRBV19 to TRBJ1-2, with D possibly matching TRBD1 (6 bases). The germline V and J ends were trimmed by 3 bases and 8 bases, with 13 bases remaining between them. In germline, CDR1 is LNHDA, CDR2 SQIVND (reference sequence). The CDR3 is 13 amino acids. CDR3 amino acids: CASSIGTQLGYTF. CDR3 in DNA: TGTGCCAGTAGTATCGGGACACAGCTCGGCTACACCTTC.

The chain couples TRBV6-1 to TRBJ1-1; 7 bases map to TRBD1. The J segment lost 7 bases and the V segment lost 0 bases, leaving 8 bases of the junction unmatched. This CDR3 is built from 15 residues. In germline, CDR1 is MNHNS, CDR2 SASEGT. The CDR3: CASSEAQGGRHEAFF. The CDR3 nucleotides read TGTGCCAGCAGTGAAGCGCAGGGGGGTCGCCATGAAGCTTTCTTT.

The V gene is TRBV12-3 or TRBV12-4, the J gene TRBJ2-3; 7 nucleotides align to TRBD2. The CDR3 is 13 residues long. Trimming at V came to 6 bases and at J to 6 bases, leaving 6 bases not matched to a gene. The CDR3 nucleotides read TGTGCCAGCAGAACTAGCGTCGGGGATACGCAGTATTTT. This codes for CASRTSVGDTQYF.

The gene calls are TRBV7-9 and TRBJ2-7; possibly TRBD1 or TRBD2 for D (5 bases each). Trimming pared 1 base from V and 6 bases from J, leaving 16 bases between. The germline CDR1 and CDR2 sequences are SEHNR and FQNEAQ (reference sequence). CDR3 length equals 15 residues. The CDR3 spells CASSLGRGPVGEQYV. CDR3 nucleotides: TGTGCCAGCAGCTTAGGCCGGGGACCTGTGGGCGAGCAGTACGTC.

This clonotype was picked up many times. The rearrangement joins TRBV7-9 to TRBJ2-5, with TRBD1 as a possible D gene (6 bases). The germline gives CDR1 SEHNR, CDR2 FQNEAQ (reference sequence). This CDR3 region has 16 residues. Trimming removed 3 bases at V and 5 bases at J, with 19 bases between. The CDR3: CASSFGTYRDGETQYF. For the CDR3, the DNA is TGTGCCAGCAGCTTCGGAACGTACAGGGACGGGGAGACCCAGTACTTC.

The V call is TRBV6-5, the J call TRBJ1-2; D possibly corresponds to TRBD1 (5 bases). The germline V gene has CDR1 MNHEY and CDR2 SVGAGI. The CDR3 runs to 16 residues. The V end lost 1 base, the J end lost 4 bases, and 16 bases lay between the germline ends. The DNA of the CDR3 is TGTGCCAGCAGTTACTTCCGGGGGGAGAACGCCTATGGCTACACCTTC. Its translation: CASSYFRGENAYGYTF.

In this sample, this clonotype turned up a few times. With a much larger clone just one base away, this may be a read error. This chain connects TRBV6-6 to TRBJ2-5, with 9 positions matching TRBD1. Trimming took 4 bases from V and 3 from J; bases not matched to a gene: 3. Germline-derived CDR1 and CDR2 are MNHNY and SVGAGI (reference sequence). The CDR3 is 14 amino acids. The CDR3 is CASSSGQGKETQYF. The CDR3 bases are TGTGCCAGCAGTTCAGGACAGGGGAAAGAGACCCAGTACTTC.

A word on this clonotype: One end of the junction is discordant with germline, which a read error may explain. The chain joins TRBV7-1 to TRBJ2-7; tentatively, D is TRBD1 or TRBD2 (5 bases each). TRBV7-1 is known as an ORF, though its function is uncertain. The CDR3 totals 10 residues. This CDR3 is CASSGSGQIF. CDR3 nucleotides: TGTGCCAGCAGCGGGTCGGGGCAGATCTTC.

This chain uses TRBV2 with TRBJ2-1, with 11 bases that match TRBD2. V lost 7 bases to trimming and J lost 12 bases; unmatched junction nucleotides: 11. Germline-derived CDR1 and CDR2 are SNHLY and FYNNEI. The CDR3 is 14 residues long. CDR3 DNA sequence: TGTGCCAGCAATCCTAGCGGGGGGCTATCGGGGCAGTTCTTC. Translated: CASNPSGGLSGQFF.

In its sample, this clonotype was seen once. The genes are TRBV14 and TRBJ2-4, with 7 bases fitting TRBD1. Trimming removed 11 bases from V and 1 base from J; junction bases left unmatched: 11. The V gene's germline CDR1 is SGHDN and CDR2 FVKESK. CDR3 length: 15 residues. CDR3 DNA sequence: TGTGCCGGCGAACGACAGGGCGGTGCCAAAAACATTCAGTACTTC. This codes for CAGERQGGAKNIQYF. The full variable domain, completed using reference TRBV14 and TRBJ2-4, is EAGVTQFPSHSVIEKGQTVTLRCDPISGHDNLYWYRRVMGKEIKFLLHFVKESKQDESGMPNNRFLAERTGGTYSTLKVQPAELEDSGVYFCAGERQGGAKNIQYFGAGTRLSVL.

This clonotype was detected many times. This CDR3 is CASSRTGNQETQYF. The CDR3, as DNA: TGTGCCAGCAGCCGTACAGGAAACCAAGAGACCCAGTACTTC. This chain uses TRBV7-9 with TRBJ2-5, with D tentatively TRBD1 (5 bases). Trimming stripped 5 bases from V and 0 bases from J, with 10 bases between. This CDR3 is built from 14 residues. Germline V gives CDR1 SEHNR, CDR2 FQNEAQ (reference sequence).

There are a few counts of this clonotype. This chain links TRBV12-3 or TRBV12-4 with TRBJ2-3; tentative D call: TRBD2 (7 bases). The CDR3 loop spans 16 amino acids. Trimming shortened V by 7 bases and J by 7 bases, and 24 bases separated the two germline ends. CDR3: CASTGMGGPDFNTQYF. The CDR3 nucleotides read TGTGCCAGCACCGGCATGGGGGGGCCAGACTTCAATACGCAGTATTTT.

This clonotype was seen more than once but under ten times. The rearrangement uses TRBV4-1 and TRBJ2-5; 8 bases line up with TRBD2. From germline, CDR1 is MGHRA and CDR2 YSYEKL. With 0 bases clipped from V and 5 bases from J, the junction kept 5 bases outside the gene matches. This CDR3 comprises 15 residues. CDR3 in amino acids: CASSQESGGYETQYF. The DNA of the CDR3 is TGCGCCAGCAGCCAAGAGTCGGGGGGGTACGAGACCCAGTACTTC.